Listed here are 8 T cell receptor beta chains from one sample, sequenced in a study of T cells in tuberculosis. Repertoires were generated with immunoSEQ multiplex PCR, while TCRdb's copy carries only in-frame clones and drops some. Here the sample spans tens of thousands of clones, roughly 93% being singletons. After thawing and overnight rest, PBMC were stained with GMM-loaded CD1B tetramer, viability dye and anti-CD3 for sorting. The lipid loaded on the CD1B tetramers was C32 glucose monomycolate from Rhodococcus equi. The sample was CD1b-GMM tetramer-negative cells sorted from PBMCs. The receptors come from an adult woman with latent tuberculosis.

The V call is TRBV6-1, the J call TRBJ2-1; possibly TRBD2 for D (6 bases). V was shortened by 6 bases and J by 7 bases, with 10 bases between the two germline ends. The CDR3 has 12 residues. Germline lookup yields CDR1 MNHNS and CDR2 SASEGT. The DNA of the CDR3 is TGTGCCAGCAGGCTTAGCGGTAATGAGCAGTTCTTC. Translated, it gives CASRLSGNEQFF.

In its sample, this clone was seen a few times. This chain joins TRBV5-4 and TRBJ1-3; 8 nucleotides align to TRBD1. Germline CDR1 reads SGHNT; CDR2 reads YYREEE (reference sequence). V trimming: 2 bases; J trimming: 3 bases; junction bases outside the gene matches: 13. The CDR3 sequence is 18 residues long. The CDR3 loop reads CASSFMGEQGDHGNTIYF. CDR3 sequence (DNA): TGTGCCAGCAGCTTCATGGGCGAACAGGGGGACCATGGAAACACCATATATTTT.

The chain is built from TRBV29-1 and TRBJ2-7; 11 nucleotides match TRBD1. This CDR3 is 17 amino acids long. Germline CDR1 reads SQVTM; CDR2 reads ANQGSEA. V lost 2 bases to trimming and J lost 0 bases; unmatched junction nucleotides: 9. The CDR3 DNA is TGCAGCGTTGAATTGGATCCGGGGACAGGGGGCTCCTACGAGCAGTACGTC. Its protein product is CSVELDPGTGGSYEQYV.

As regards this clone: The DNA is omitted, as the CDR3 cannot be located on it reliably, and the CDR3 follows TCRdb's listing. V gene TRBV29-1 combines with J gene TRBJ2-7; the table's D call TRBD2 went unverified against the DNA. The CDR3 is 13 amino acids in total, end residues counted. Per germline, CDR1 SQVTM and CDR2 ANQGSEA. CDR3 residues: CSVSVRGDNEQYF.

The chain has TRBV7-9 and TRBJ1-5; D gene uncertain. CDR3 size: 15 residues. The V end lost 1 base, the J end lost 3 bases, and 10 bases lay between the germline ends. CDR1 is SEHNR and CDR2 is FQNEAQ in the germline V gene (reference sequence). This chain's CDR3 is CASSLGVPYNQPQHF. Here the CDR3 DNA reads TGTGCCAGCAGCTTAGGTGTTCCCTACAATCAGCCCCAGCATTTT.

The chain couples TRBV4-1 to TRBJ2-2, with 8 bases identical to TRBD1. In germline, CDR1 is MGHRA, CDR2 YSYEKL. V dropped 3 bases and J dropped 4; count of bases not matched to a gene: 19. This CDR3 region has 20 residues. The CDR3 loop reads CASSHKRIFQWDRTTGELFF. As DNA, the CDR3 is TGCGCCAGCAGCCATAAGAGGATTTTTCAATGGGACAGGACCACCGGGGAGCTGTTTTTT.

The gene calls are TRBV27 and TRBJ1-2, with 11 bases aligning to TRBD1. Looked up from germline, CDR1 is MNHEY and CDR2 is SMNVEV (reference sequence). The ends lost 5 bases at V and 4 bases at J; junction bases unmatched: 6. This CDR3 spans 15 amino acids. CDR3 sequence (DNA): TGTGCCAGCAGTACTCGGACAGGGGGCGGCTATGGCTACACCTTC. Translation: CASSTRTGGGYGYTF.

The V call is TRBV10-3, the J call TRBJ2-1; 9 bases align to TRBD1. The CDR3 has 15 residues. With 4 bases clipped from V and 5 bases from J, the junction kept 6 bases outside the gene matches. Germline assignment: CDR1 ENHRY and CDR2 SYGVKD. CDR3 sequence reads: CAISGGQGFDNEQFF. The DNA of the CDR3 is TGTGCCATCAGTGGCGGACAGGGGTTCGACAATGAGCAGTTCTTC.